The next 10 T cell receptor beta chains were all read from a single sample in a study of spatial heterogeneity in lung cancer. Time point here: sample taken at primary tumor resection. Without sorting, whole RNA was sequenced from tumor, nontumor lung or frozen PBMC. Using its own MiXCR run on the 5' RACE reads, TCRdb lists one record per CDR3 protein. The table records about 82,000 distinct CDR3 sequences, around 12% of them present only once. Sequences were derived from PBMCs, sampled at surgery. Source of these receptors: a male donor with early-stage non-small cell lung cancer.

This chain uses TRBV5-1 with TRBJ2-7, with TRBD2 as a possible D gene (6 bases). This CDR3 has 14 residues. V was clipped by 2 bases and J by 0 bases, with 9 bases between them. CDR1 and CDR2 from the germline V gene are SGHRS and YFSETQ. In DNA form, the CDR3 reads TGCGCCAGCAGCTTTTCGGGAGACTCCTACGAGCAGTACTTC. As protein: CASSFSGDSYEQYF.

In its sample, this clonotype was seen a few times. This chain connects TRBV7-9 to TRBJ2-5; no clear D gene. Germline-derived CDR1 and CDR2 are SEHNR and FQNEAQ (reference sequence). The CDR3 length is 13 residues. Trimming cost V 8 bases and J 5 bases, with 15 bases left between them. DNA of the CDR3: TGTGCCAGCGCCTCCGACGGATGGGAGACCCAGTACTTC. As protein: CASASDGWETQYF.

The genes are TRBV2 and TRBJ2-5, with D tentatively TRBD2 (6 bases). Germline CDR1 is SNHLY and CDR2 is FYNNEI. The ends were cut back, 2 bases at V and 1 base at J, with 14 bases in the middle. This CDR3 spans 16 amino acids. The CDR3 protein is CASSEIGGTSQETQYF. The DNA of the CDR3 is TGTGCCAGCAGTGAAATCGGCGGGACTTCCCAAGAGACCCAGTACTTC.

The rearrangement joins TRBV18 to TRBJ1-3; the D is unclear. This CDR3 has 14 amino acids. Germline CDR1 and CDR2: KGHSH and LQKENI. Trimming took off 5 bases at V and 0 bases at J, with 8 bases between the two ends. The CDR3 is CASSAGISGNTIYF. The CDR3 bases are TGTGCCAGCTCAGCAGGAATCTCTGGAAACACCATATATTTT.

This clonotype was detected once. The rearrangement uses TRBV29-1 and TRBJ1-4, with 7 bases aligning to TRBD1. This CDR3 contains 15 residues. J gave up 8 bases and V 0 bases, and 9 bases lay outside the gene matches. Germline V gene lookup returns CDR1 SQVTM and CDR2 ANQGSEA. The CDR3 region has the DNA TGCAGCGTTGAAGAGAGAACAGGGGCAAGGGAAAAACTGTTTTTT. Translated, it gives CSVEERTGAREKLFF.

The sample holds many counts of this clonotype. This chain uses TRBV29-1 with TRBJ2-1; D is ambiguous. The germline V gene has CDR1 SQVTM and CDR2 ANQGSEA. Trimming stripped 6 bases from V and 4 bases from J, with 7 bases between. CDR3 length equals 11 residues. The CDR3 coding sequence is TGCAGCGTAGGAAGTTACAATGAGCAGTTCTTC. Protein: CSVGSYNEQFF.

The chain couples TRBV5-4 to TRBJ1-6, with a possible D match to TRBD1 (5 bases). Germline V gene data show CDR1 as SGHNT and CDR2 as YYREEE (reference sequence). This CDR3 is built from 14 residues. V was trimmed by 0 bases and J by 10 bases, leaving 11 bases between them. The DNA for the CDR3 is TGTGCCAGCAGCTTGGATGGGGGTAACTCACCCCTCCACTTT. Protein: CASSLDGGNSPLHF.

This clonotype has ten or more counts. DNA of the CDR3: TGCAGCGTTGATAGGCAGATGGACGTGCGATATGGCTACACCTTC. Its translation: CSVDRQMDVRYGYTF. V is TRBV29-1 and J is TRBJ1-2; D uncertain. Germline V gives CDR1 SQVTM, CDR2 ANQGSEA. The CDR3 runs to 15 residues. Between the trimmed V and J ends, which lost 3 bases and 5 bases, there was a span of 19 bases.

J is TRBJ2-3 and V is TRBV20-1, with D perhaps being TRBD1 or TRBD2 (5 bases each). Trimming shortened V by 5 bases and J by 5 bases, and 11 bases separated the two germline ends. Germline lookup yields CDR1 DFQATT and CDR2 SNEGSKA (reference sequence). The CDR3 covers 12 residues. The CDR3 sequence: CSAPNGGDTQYF. The CDR3 DNA sequence: TGCAGTGCTCCCAATGGGGGAGATACGCAGTATTTT.

This clonotype was recorded a few times. The V gene is TRBV20-1, the J gene TRBJ2-5, with a tentative D call TRBD2 (6 bases). Trimming took off 0 bases at V and 5 bases at J, with 16 bases between the two ends. This CDR3 contains 15 residues. The germline V gene has CDR1 DFQATT and CDR2 SNEGSKA (reference sequence). The CDR3 here is CSARDLNLGGETQYF. The DNA for the CDR3 is TGCAGTGCTAGAGATCTAAACTTAGGAGGGGAGACCCAGTACTTC.